A selection of T cell receptor beta chains follows, all from one sample in a study of cytomegalovirus exposure and HLA in healthy donors. The table came from immunoSEQ multiplex PCR; TCRdb's copy has only in-frame clones and leaves some out. The table shows 130,000 or so clones, with roughly 88% occurring only once. The sequenced sample consisted of PBMCs. The source of these receptors is a woman aged 18 to 35 in good health and CMV-seropositive. Each CDR3 is given with its conserved first and last residue. The order of the fields is D gene, V gene, clone size, J gene, CDR3 DNA, CDR3 protein. D genes are given only for firm matches. Clone size is given for some rows only: seen once, a few or many times, or a class if the clone is expanded.

D: -; V: TRBV7-2; size: -; J: TRBJ1-1; DNA: TGTGCCAGCAGCTCCCGGAACACTGAAGCTTTCTTT; CDR3: CASSSRNTEAFF
D: -; V: TRBV27; size: -; J: TRBJ2-3; DNA: TGTGCCAGCAGTTTACTCCTCACAGATACGCAGTATTTT; CDR3: CASSLLLTDTQYF
D: -; V: TRBV6-1; size: -; J: TRBJ2-4; DNA: TGTGCCAGCAGTGACGAAATCTGGACTCCCAAAAACATTCAGTACTTC; CDR3: CASSDEIWTPKNIQYF
D: TRBD1; V: TRBV14; size: few; J: TRBJ2-7; DNA: TGTGCCAGCAGCCAAAACTCCGGGACAGGGTTTCGGATGTTC; CDR3: CASSQNSGTGFRMF
D: -; V: TRBV28; size: -; J: TRBJ1-4; DNA: TGTGCCAGCAGTTCCGAGGCGGGCGGGCGGGAAAAACTGTTTTTT; CDR3: CASSSEAGGREKLFF
D: -; V: TRBV21-1; size: -; J: TRBJ1-1; DNA: TGTGCCAGCAGCAAAGTGAGGGAGGACACTGAAGCTTTCTTT; CDR3: CASSKVREDTEAFF
D: -; V: TRBV27; size: -; J: TRBJ2-1; DNA: TGTGCCAGCACCATGGACTCCCCCCTCTACAATGAGCAGTTCTTC; CDR3: CASTMDSPLYNEQFF
D: -; V: TRBV29-1; size: -; J: TRBJ1-1; DNA: TGCAGCGTTGTGGGAGGGAGGAACACTGAAGCTTTCTTT; CDR3: CSVVGGRNTEAFF
D: TRBD1; V: TRBV6-6; size: -; J: TRBJ2-3; DNA: TGTGCCAGCAGCCACTCCCAGGGGGCTCTGGATACGCAGTATTTT; CDR3: CASSHSQGALDTQYF
D: -; V: TRBV19; size: -; J: TRBJ2-2; DNA: TGTGCCAGTAGTATCCGGGTCGGAACCGGGGAGCTGTTTTTT; CDR3: CASSIRVGTGELFF
D: -; V: TRBV7-9; size: -; J: TRBJ2-5; DNA: TGTGCCAGCAGCTTAGTGGTACTAGCAATCGGCGAGACCCAGTACTTC; CDR3: CASSLVVLAIGETQYF
D: TRBD1; V: TRBV2; size: -; J: TRBJ1-2; DNA: TGTGCCAGCGAAGATGGAGGGGGCGCATGGGTCTATGGCTACACCTTC; CDR3: CASEDGGGAWVYGYTF
D: TRBD2; V: TRBV6-5; size: -; J: TRBJ2-5; DNA: TGTGCCAGCAGTTCGATAGCGGGGGGCCCCCAAGAGACCCAGTACTTC; CDR3: CASSSIAGGPQETQYF
D: -; V: TRBV19; size: -; J: TRBJ2-5; DNA: TGTGCCAGTAGTATCGGCGGAAATCAAGAGACCCAGTACTTC; CDR3: CASSIGGNQETQYF
D: TRBD2; V: TRBV7-2; size: -; J: TRBJ2-7; DNA: TGTGCCAGCAGCCCTATCGGGACTAGCGAGTACGAGCAGTACTTC; CDR3: CASSPIGTSEYEQYF
D: -; V: TRBV6-5; size: -; J: TRBJ2-7; DNA: TGTGCCAGCAGTTACTCGGGGGGGCCCTACGAGCAGTACTTC; CDR3: CASSYSGGPYEQYF
D: -; V: TRBV7-3; size: -; J: TRBJ2-2; DNA: TGTGCCAGCAGCCCACAGGGTTTAGGCACCGGGGAGCTGTTTTTT; CDR3: CASSPQGLGTGELFF
D: -; V: TRBV14; size: -; J: TRBJ2-7; DNA: TGTGCCAGCAGCCAAGCCCGAGGGGGGGCCTACGAGCAGTACTTC; CDR3: CASSQARGGAYEQYF
D: -; V: TRBV11-2; size: -; J: TRBJ1-5; DNA: TGTGCCAGCAGCTTAGTTTCGGTTAATCAGCCCCAGCATTTT; CDR3: CASSLVSVNQPQHF
D: TRBD1; V: TRBV14; size: once; J: TRBJ2-5; DNA: TGTGCCAGCAGCCACATAGGGGGCGCGGAGACCCAGTACTTC; CDR3: CASSHIGGAETQYF
D: -; V: TRBV10-2; size: -; J: TRBJ2-6; DNA: TGCGCCAGCGTTCCGGGAGCAGAAGCTGGGGCCAACGTCCTGACTTTC; CDR3: CASVPGAEAGANVLTF
D: -; V: TRBV11-3; size: few; J: TRBJ2-2; DNA: TGTGCCAGCAGCCTCCCTCCTTCCGGGGAGCTGTTTTTT; CDR3: CASSLPPSGELFF
D: TRBD2; V: TRBV6-1; size: -; J: TRBJ2-1; DNA: TGTGCCAGCAGTGAAGTAGCGGGGGAATACAATGAGCAGTTCTTC; CDR3: CASSEVAGEYNEQFF
D: TRBD2; V: TRBV25-1; size: -; J: TRBJ2-5; DNA: TGTGCCAGCAGTGTTCAACCGGCCGGGGGGTCGGGGAAAGAGACCCAGTACTTC; CDR3: CASSVQPAGGSGKETQYF
D: -; V: TRBV11-1; size: -; J: TRBJ2-7; DNA: TGTGCCAGCAGCTTAGGGACAGCGACGAGGGAGCAGTACTTC; CDR3: CASSLGTATREQYF
D: -; V: TRBV6-5; size: once; J: TRBJ2-1; DNA: TGTGCCAGCAATGGACTAAATTACAATGAGCAGTTCTTC; CDR3: CASNGLNYNEQFF
D: TRBD2; V: TRBV5-4; size: -; J: TRBJ2-3; DNA: TGTGCCAGCAGCTTCCCCCTCAGCGGGGGCACAGATACGCAGTATTTT; CDR3: CASSFPLSGGTDTQYF
D: -; V: TRBV21-1; size: -; J: TRBJ1-6; DNA: TGTGCCAGCAGCAGAGGGGAGGGCAGGGCCTATAATTCACCCCTCCACTTT; CDR3: CASSRGEGRAYNSPLHF
D: -; V: TRBV5-1; size: -; J: TRBJ2-5; DNA: TGCGCCAGCAGCCTCCAGGAGACCCAGTACTTC; CDR3: CASSLQETQYF
D: TRBD2; V: TRBV10-2; size: -; J: TRBJ2-7; DNA: TGCGCCAGCAGTCCGAGCGGGGGAGACTACGAGCAGTACTTC; CDR3: CASSPSGGDYEQYF
D: TRBD2; V: TRBV11-2; size: few; J: TRBJ2-5; DNA: TGTGCCAGCAGCCTAAGCGGGGGGTACCAAGAGACCCAGTACTTC; CDR3: CASSLSGGYQETQYF
D: -; V: TRBV7-9; size: -; J: TRBJ2-7; DNA: TGTGCCAGCAGCCCAGACTCATCTCGAGAGCAGTACTTC; CDR3: CASSPDSSREQYF
D: TRBD2; V: TRBV5-1; size: -; J: TRBJ2-5; DNA: TGCGCCAGCAGCTTAAACGCGGGGGACCCCTCGGGCCAGTACTTC; CDR3: CASSLNAGDPSGQYF
D: -; V: TRBV6-5; size: -; J: TRBJ1-4; DNA: TGTGCCAGCAGTTACTCAACGGGGGGCGGTCGTGAAAAACTGTTTTTT; CDR3: CASSYSTGGGREKLFF
D: -; V: TRBV9; size: -; J: TRBJ1-2; DNA: TGTGCCAGCAGCGGAACACAGGGTCCCGGCTACACCTTC; CDR3: CASSGTQGPGYTF
D: TRBD2; V: TRBV2; size: -; J: TRBJ2-7; DNA: TGTGCCAGCCGGGTTGAGCGGGGGGCCTACGAGCAGTACTTC; CDR3: CASRVERGAYEQYF
D: -; V: TRBV7-9; size: -; J: TRBJ2-3; DNA: TGTGCCAGCAGCTTAACTCGTGATACGCAGTATTTT; CDR3: CASSLTRDTQYF
D: TRBD1; V: TRBV6-5; size: -; J: TRBJ2-1; DNA: TGTGCCAGCAGTCCCGATGACAGGGTAGGCAATGAGCAGTTCTTC; CDR3: CASSPDDRVGNEQFF
D: -; V: TRBV10-3; size: -; J: TRBJ1-5; DNA: TGTGCCAGCAGTACAGGAGATAGCAATCAGCCCCAGCATTTT; CDR3: CASSTGDSNQPQHF
D: -; V: TRBV30; size: -; J: TRBJ1-2; DNA: TGTGCCTGGAGATCGCAAGGGACTCCTAACTATGGCTACACCTTC; CDR3: CAWRSQGTPNYGYTF
D: -; V: TRBV7-9; size: -; J: TRBJ1-1; DNA: TGTGCCAGCAGCTTAGTCGGAGGTAAAGCTTTCTTT; CDR3: CASSLVGGKAFF
D: -; V: TRBV9; size: -; J: TRBJ1-2; DNA: TGTGCCAGCAGCGTAGGACAGGATTGGGGCTACACCTTC; CDR3: CASSVGQDWGYTF
D: -; V: TRBV6-5; size: -; J: TRBJ2-4; DNA: TGTGCCAGCAGCCGAGAGAACATTCAGTACTTC; CDR3: CASSRENIQYF
D: TRBD1; V: TRBV4-1; size: -; J: TRBJ1-1; DNA: TGCGCCAGCAGCCAAGTGGGTAAGGGGGCGAACGGAGCTTTCTTT; CDR3: CASSQVGKGANGAFF
D: TRBD1; V: TRBV6-5; size: -; J: TRBJ1-1; DNA: TGTGCCAGCAGTTACGGAGGGGGCGCGTTCAACACTGAAGCTTTCTTT; CDR3: CASSYGGGAFNTEAFF
D: TRBD1; V: TRBV5-1; size: -; J: TRBJ1-2; DNA: TGCGCCAGCAGCTTCGGACAGGATCTGTATGGCTACACCTTC; CDR3: CASSFGQDLYGYTF
D: -; V: TRBV13; size: -; J: TRBJ1-1; DNA: TGTGCCAGCAGCTTAGTAGGCGGTGAAGCTTTCTTT; CDR3: CASSLVGGEAFF
D: TRBD1; V: TRBV5-1; size: -; J: TRBJ2-5; DNA: TGCGCCAGCAGCATTGGGACAGTCCAAGAGACCCAGTACTTC; CDR3: CASSIGTVQETQYF